This T cell receptor beta chain was captured by sequencing in a study of blood T cell repertoires in COVID-19. Study context: The United States, Italy and Spain provided the acute and convalescent COVID-19 samples. Sources were T cells, B-cell-depleted T cells, or PBMCs; the material itself was cDNA or gDNA.

Original analysis: How many nucleated cells were present was estimated from reference gene primer amplification. Method: immunoSEQ multiplex PCR; TCRdb's copy keeps in-frame clones and lacks some. V, J and clone size are taken as reported in that table, and D and trimming were inferred from the DNA itself. The table has under 350,000 clones, 80% to 90% seen once. This sequence was found in a man between 35 and 55 years old with acute or convalescent COVID-19. Sequencing was performed on peripheral blood.

The DNA for the CDR3 is TGTGCCAGCTCACCACGGGGGGACAGGCTTTACAATGAGCAGTTCTTC. Its protein is CASSPRGDRLYNEQFF. The rearrangement uses TRBV18 and TRBJ2-1, with 8 bases aligning to TRBD1. The CDR3 consists of 16 residues. The V segment lost 1 base and the J segment 4 bases; nucleotides outside the gene matches: 6. Per germline, CDR1 KGHSH and CDR2 LQKENI.